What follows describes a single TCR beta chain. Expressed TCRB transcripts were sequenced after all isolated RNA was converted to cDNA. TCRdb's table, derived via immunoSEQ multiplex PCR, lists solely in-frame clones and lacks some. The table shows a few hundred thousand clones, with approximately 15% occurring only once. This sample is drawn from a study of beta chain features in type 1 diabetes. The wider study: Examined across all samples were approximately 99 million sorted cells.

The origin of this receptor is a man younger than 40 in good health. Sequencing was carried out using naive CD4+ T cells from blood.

CDR3 nucleotide sequence: TGTGCCTGGGGCGGACTAGCGGGAGTAGGAGATACGCAGTATTTT. This gives the protein CAWGGLAGVGDTQYF. This chain joins TRBV30 and TRBJ2-3, with 13 positions matching TRBD2. Germline V CDR1 and CDR2: GTSNPN, SVGIG (reference sequence). V lost 5 bases to trimming and J lost 5 bases; unmatched junction nucleotides: 7. The length of the CDR3 is 15 residues.